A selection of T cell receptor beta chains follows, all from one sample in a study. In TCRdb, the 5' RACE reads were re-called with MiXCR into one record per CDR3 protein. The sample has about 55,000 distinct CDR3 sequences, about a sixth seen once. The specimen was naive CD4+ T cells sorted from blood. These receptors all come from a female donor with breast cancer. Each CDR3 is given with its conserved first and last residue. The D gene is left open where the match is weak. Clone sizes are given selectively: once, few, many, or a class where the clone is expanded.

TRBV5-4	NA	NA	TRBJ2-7	TGTGCCAGCAGCTTCGAAGGGACCAGAGCCGACGAGCAGTACTTC	CASSFEGTRADEQYF
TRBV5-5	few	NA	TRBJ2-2	TGTGCCAGCAGCTTCGGGCCCGAGACCGGGGAGCTGTTTTTT	CASSFGPETGELFF
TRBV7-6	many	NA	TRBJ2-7	TGTGCCAGCAGCTTAGCAGGTTCCGAGCAGTACTTC	CASSLAGSEQYF
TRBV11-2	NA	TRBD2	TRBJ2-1	TGTGCCAGCAGCTTAGGTAGCGGGAGGGACGTGAATGAGCGGTTCTTC	CASSLGSGRDVNERFF
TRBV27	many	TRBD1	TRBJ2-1	TGTGCCTCCCGGACAGGGGATTACAATGAGCAGTTCTTC	CASRTGDYNEQFF
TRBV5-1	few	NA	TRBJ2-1	TGCGCCAGCAGCATCCGGGACTTCAATGAGCAGTTCTTC	CASSIRDFNEQFF
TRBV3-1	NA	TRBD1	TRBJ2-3	TGTGCCAGCCGGGACAGTCAAACAGATACGCAGTATTTT	CASRDSQTDTQYF
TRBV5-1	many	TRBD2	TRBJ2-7	TGCGCCAGCACTTTCGGCGGGAGCTCCTACGAGCAGTACTTC	CASTFGGSSYEQYF
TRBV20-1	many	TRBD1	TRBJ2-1	TGCAGTGCTCGGCTTCCCGGGACAGGGAGGGAGCAGTTCTTC	CSARLPGTGREQFF
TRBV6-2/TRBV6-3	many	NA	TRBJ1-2	TGTGCCAGCGCCACTGGTCGGGCGATCTATGGCTACACCTTC	CASATGRAIYGYTF
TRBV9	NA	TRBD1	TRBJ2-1	TGTGCCAGCAGCGTTAGCGAGGGGGCGATTAGGGAGCAGTTCTTC	CASSVSEGAIREQFF
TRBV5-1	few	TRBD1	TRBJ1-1	TGCGCCAGCAGCTCGACAGGGATGGGTACTGAAGCTTTCTTT	CASSSTGMGTEAFF
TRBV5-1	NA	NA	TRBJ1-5	TGCGCCAGCAGCCCTGGGGGAAGGGGACAGCCCCAGCATTTT	CASSPGGRGQPQHF
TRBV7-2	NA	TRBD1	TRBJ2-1	TGTGCTAGCAGCCCCGGGACAGGGGTTTCCTCCTACAATGAGCAGTTCTTC	CASSPGTGVSSYNEQFF
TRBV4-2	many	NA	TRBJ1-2	TGTGCCAGCAGCCAACCCCACAGCGACTATGGCTACACCTTC	CASSQPHSDYGYTF
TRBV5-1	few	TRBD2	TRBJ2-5	TGCGCCAGCAGCTTGGGTGCGGGAGGAGAGACCCAGTACTTC	CASSLGAGGETQYF
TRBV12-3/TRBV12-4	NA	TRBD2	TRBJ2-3	TGTGCCAGCAGTCGAGGCGGCACTAGCGGGATGGATACGCAGTATTTT	CASSRGGTSGMDTQYF
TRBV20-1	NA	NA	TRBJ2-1	TGCAGTGCTAGCGACCTATTCCACAATGAGCGGTTCTTC	CSASDLFHNERFF
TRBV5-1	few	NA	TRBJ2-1	TGCGCCAGCAGCTTGGGTACTCAGGGCAATGAGCAGTTCTTC	CASSLGTQGNEQFF
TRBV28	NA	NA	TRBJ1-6	TGTGCCAGCAGTTTATTGTTTGGTTCACGATCACCCCTCCACTTT	CASSLLFGSRSPLHF
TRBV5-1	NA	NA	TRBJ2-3	TGCGCCAGCAGCTTAGTTTCCCTGCAGCCTGGCACAGATACGCAGTATTTT	CASSLVSLQPGTDTQYF
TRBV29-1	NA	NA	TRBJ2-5	TGCAGCGTTCAAATGTGGAAAGAGACCCAGTACTTC	CSVQMWKETQYF
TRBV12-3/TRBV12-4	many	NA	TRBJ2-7	TGTGCCAGCAGTTTAGGGGCAAGCTCCTACGAGCAGTACTTC	CASSLGASSYEQYF
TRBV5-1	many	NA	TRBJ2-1	TGCGCCAGCAGCTTGGACGCACAATCCTACAATGAGCAGTTCTTC	CASSLDAQSYNEQFF
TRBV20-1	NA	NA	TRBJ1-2	TGCAGTGCTAGCCTCGGGGATCTGAGGACTTCGAAGACAACCTTC	CSASLGDLRTSKTTF
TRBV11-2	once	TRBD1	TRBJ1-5	TGTGCCAGCAGCTTCCAGGGGGCTCAGCCCCAGCATTTT	CASSFQGAQPQHF
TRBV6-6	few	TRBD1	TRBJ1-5	TGTGCCAGCAGTTACCTATTCCGGGACAGGGTGAGTCAGCCCCAGCATTTT	CASSYLFRDRVSQPQHF
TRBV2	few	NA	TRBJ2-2	TGTGCCAGCACCCAATCGGGACTGAGAGCCGGGGAGCTGTTTTTT	CASTQSGLRAGELFF
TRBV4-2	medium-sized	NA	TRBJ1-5	TGTGCCAGCAGCCGCCAGGGTGGAAGCAATCAGCCCCAGCATTTT	CASSRQGGSNQPQHF
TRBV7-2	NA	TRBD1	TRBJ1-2	TGTGCCAGCAGCTTTGTGGGGACAGGAAATAACTATGGCTACACCTTC	CASSFVGTGNNYGYTF
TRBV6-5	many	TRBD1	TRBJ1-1	TGTGCCAGCAGTTACGCAGGGGGCTTGGAGACTGAAGCTTTCTTT	CASSYAGGLETEAFF
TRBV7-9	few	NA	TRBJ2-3	TGTGCCAGCAGCCACCTCCGGACAGATACGCAGTATTTT	CASSHLRTDTQYF
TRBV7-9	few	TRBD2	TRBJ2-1	TGTGCCAGCAGCCTGATTTGGCGGGGGAGGAATGAGCAGTTCTTC	CASSLIWRGRNEQFF
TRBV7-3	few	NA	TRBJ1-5	TGTGCCAGCAGCCCCCGGTCGAGGGGGATGGACAATCAGCCCCAGCATTTT	CASSPRSRGMDNQPQHF
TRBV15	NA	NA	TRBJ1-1	TGTGACACCAGCAGAGATCAACAGGAGGCTTTCTTT	CDTSRDQQEAFF
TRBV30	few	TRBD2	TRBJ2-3	TGTGCCTGGAGTCGAGGACTAGCGGGAGGGGGTGATACGCAGTATTTT	CAWSRGLAGGGDTQYF
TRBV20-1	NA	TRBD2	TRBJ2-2	TGCAGTGCTAGTAGACCAGCGGGAGTAACCGGGGAGCTGTGTTTT	CSASRPAGVTGELCF
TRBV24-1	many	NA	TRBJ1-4	TGTGCCACCAGTGAGGGGGGAGATCCAGAAAAACTGTTTTTT	CATSEGGDPEKLFF
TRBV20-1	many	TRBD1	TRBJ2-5	TGCAGTGCTATTCAGGGGGCAGGGGAGACCCAGTACTTC	CSAIQGAGETQYF
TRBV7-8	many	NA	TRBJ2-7	TGTGCCAGCACCCCTGGCACTGCTTCCTACGAGCAGTACTTC	CASTPGTASYEQYF
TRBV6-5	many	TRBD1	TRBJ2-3	TGTGCCAGCCATTCCGGGGGCGGGACAGGGTATTTT	CASHSGGGTGYF
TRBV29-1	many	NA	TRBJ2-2	TGCAGCGTTAGCAACACCGGGGAGCTGTTTTTT	CSVSNTGELFF
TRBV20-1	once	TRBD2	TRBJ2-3	TGCAGTGCCCCACGAGCGGGATTAGATACGCAGTATTTT	CSAPRAGLDTQYF
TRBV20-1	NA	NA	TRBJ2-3	TGCAGTGTTCGAGAAACAGATACGCAGTATTTT	CSVRETDTQYF
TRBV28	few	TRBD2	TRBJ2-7	TGTGCCAGCAGGGCTAGCGGGGGCGGCGAGCAGTACTTC	CASRASGGGEQYF
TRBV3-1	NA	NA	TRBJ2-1	TGTGCCAGCAGCCAAGGATCGACAGGCTACAATGAGCAGTTCTTC	CASSQGSTGYNEQFF
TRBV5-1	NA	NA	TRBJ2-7	TGCGCCAGCAGCTCCCGGGACTCCCTTCTAGAGCAGTACTTC	CASSSRDSLLEQYF
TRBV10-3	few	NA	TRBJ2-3	TGTGCCACCAGGACAGACCCTAGCACAGATACGCAGTATTTT	CATRTDPSTDTQYF
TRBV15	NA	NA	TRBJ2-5	TGTGCCACCAGAGGGGGGGACGAGACCCAGTACTTC	CATRGGDETQYF
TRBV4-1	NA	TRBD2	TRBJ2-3	TGCGCCCGCAGCCAAGTTGGTGCGGGACTAGGCACAGATACGCAGTATTTT	CARSQVGAGLGTDTQYF
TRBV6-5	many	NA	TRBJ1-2	TGTGCCAGCAGTCCCAATAGGGGATATGGCTACACCTTC	CASSPNRGYGYTF